This entry features one T cell receptor beta chain sequence. Its specificity is unknown. Compared with germline, one end of the junction differs, possibly owing to a read error. This specimen includes other DNA sequences encoding the same CDR3. The record originates from a study of cytomegalovirus exposure and HLA in healthy donors. This PCR relied on a set of 60 Vbeta primers and 13 Jbeta primers. Assay: immunoSEQ multiplex PCR; the TCRdb copy retains only in-frame clones and omits some. The data hold about 150,000 clones, with roughly 80% observed a single time. CDR1 and CDR2 (germline): SGDLS, YYNGEE. The CDR3 is 17 amino acids. Study conclusions and caveats: Reports indicate that TCR beta sequences accurately predicted the HLA-A and HLA-B alleles of most subjects.

The source of this sequence is a male donor in good health and CMV-seronegative. The chain combines TRBV9 with TRBJ1-6, with D perhaps matching TRBD1 (6 bases). Material: PBMCs. The CDR3 DNA sequence: TGTGCCAGCAGCGGTGATGACAGGAGCTCCTATAACTCACCCCTCCACTTT. This encodes CASSGDDRSSYNSPLHF.